These T cell receptor beta chains were read from a single sample in a study of blood T cells in healthy people across ages. A single record per CDR3 protein comes from TCRdb applying MiXCR to the 5' RACE reads. The table shows under 950,000 distinct CDR3 sequences, with over 20% occurring only once. The sequencing input was blood. Receptors were obtained from a man between 65 and 85 years old in good health. Both conserved end residues are part of each CDR3. Each record gives: clone size, J gene, V gene, D gene, CDR3 protein, CDR3 DNA. D genes are given only for firm matches. Clone size is not always given. Where it is, it says once, few, many or a class for expanded clones.

few TRBJ2-5 TRBV4-2 TRBD1 CASSNRGPYETQYF TGTGCCAGCAGCAACAGGGGTCCGTACGAGACCCAGTACTTC
- TRBJ1-2 TRBV7-2 - CASSLEGRETANYGYTF TGTGCCAGCAGCTTAGAGGGCAGGGAGACCGCTAACTATGGCTACACCTTC
few TRBJ2-7 TRBV7-8 - CASSSRVQDPYEQYF TGTGCCAGCAGCTCGAGAGTGCAGGATCCCTACGAGCAGTACTTC
- TRBJ2-3 TRBV5-4 - CASSLDGTHTDTQYF TGTGCCAGCAGCTTGGATGGGACCCACACAGATACGCAGTATTTT
- TRBJ2-7 TRBV6-1 TRBD1 CASSEGTGGYYEQYF TGTGCCAGCAGTGAAGGGACAGGGGGCTACTACGAGCAGTACTTC
few TRBJ2-1 TRBV20-1 TRBD2 CSVSRLAGGTEQFF TGCAGTGTTTCCCGGCTAGCGGGAGGAACTGAGCAGTTCTTC
- TRBJ2-7 TRBV20-1 TRBD1 CSFEPGQGNEQYF TGCAGTTTCGAACCGGGACAGGGAAACGAGCAGTACTTC
- TRBJ2-1 TRBV7-8 - CASSSPTIRSGSYNEQFF TGTGCCAGCAGCTCCCCCACGATTAGGAGTGGCTCCTACAATGAGCAGTTCTTC
few TRBJ2-1 TRBV21-1 - CASRPARGLLSDSYNEQFF TGTGCCAGCCGTCCGGCCAGAGGACTACTCTCAGACTCCTACAATGAGCAGTTCTTC
- TRBJ2-2 TRBV12-3/TRBV12-4 - CASSLLAGPPNTGELFF TGTGCCAGCAGTTTACTGGCAGGGCCCCCAAACACCGGGGAGCTGTTTTTT
few TRBJ1-1 TRBV12-3/TRBV12-4 TRBD1 CASSRGAPGGVAEAFF TGTGCCAGCAGCAGGGGGGCGCCCGGAGGAGTGGCTGAAGCTTTCTTT
few TRBJ2-1 TRBV20-1 - CSADHPAVFHEQFF TGCAGTGCCGACCATCCAGCGGTTTTCCATGAGCAGTTCTTC
- TRBJ1-3 TRBV12-3/TRBV12-4 - CASSHQGTGNTIYF TGTGCCAGCAGTCATCAGGGTACTGGAAACACCATATATTTT
few TRBJ2-3 TRBV27 TRBD2 CASSSGLAFTDTQYF TGTGCCAGCAGTTCAGGACTAGCGTTCACAGATACGCAGTATTTT
- TRBJ2-2 TRBV5-1 TRBD1 CASSPRQGLGELFF TGCGCCAGCAGCCCAAGACAGGGCCTCGGGGAGCTGTTTTTT
- TRBJ2-3 TRBV20-1 TRBD2 CSASTTSGFSTDTQYF TGCAGTGCTAGTACGACTAGCGGATTTAGCACAGATACGCAGTATTTT
few TRBJ1-4 TRBV25-1 TRBD1 CASSPGRGAGGKLFF TGTGCCAGCAGCCCCGGGAGGGGGGCAGGGGGAAAACTGTTTTTT
many TRBJ1-2 TRBV2 - CASSFNLANYGYTF TGTGCCAGCAGTTTCAACCTAGCTAACTATGGCTACACCTTC
few TRBJ1-4 TRBV28 - CASSIWEDRNEKLFF TGTGCCAGCAGTATATGGGAGGATCGTAATGAAAAACTGTTTTTT
- TRBJ2-1 TRBV12-3/TRBV12-4 TRBD2 CASKKITSALNNEQFF TGTGCCAGCAAAAAAATTACTAGCGCTCTTAACAATGAGCAGTTCTTC
- TRBJ1-5 TRBV4-1 - CASSQDDGGAPFNQPQHF TGCGCCAGCAGCCAAGATGACGGGGGGGCTCCCTTCAATCAGCCCCAGCATTTT
few TRBJ2-3 TRBV7-6 - CASSSNDFDTQYF TGTGCCAGCAGCTCGAATGATTTTGATACGCAGTATTTT
- TRBJ1-1 TRBV29-1 - CSARDVDAEAFF TGCAGCGCCCGAGATGTAGACGCTGAAGCTTTCTTT
- TRBJ2-5 TRBV7-2 - CASSQYSETQYF TGTGCCAGCAGCCAATATTCTGAGACCCAGTACTTC
- TRBJ2-6 TRBV28 - CASSEQRSGANVLTF TGTGCCAGCAGTGAACAGCGCTCTGGGGCCAACGTCCTGACTTTC
many TRBJ2-7 TRBV12-3/TRBV12-4 - CASSPRGSYEQYF TGTGCCAGCAGTCCCAGAGGATCCTACGAGCAGTACTTC
- TRBJ2-6 TRBV5-5 - CASSDESSGANVLTF TGTGCCAGCAGTGATGAATCCTCTGGGGCCAACGTCCTGACTTTC
many TRBJ2-7 TRBV7-8 TRBD1 CASSSRTGWTHEQYF TGTGCCAGCAGCTCACGGACAGGGTGGACCCACGAGCAGTACTTC
- TRBJ2-1 TRBV18 - CASSLSSSTEQFF TGTGCCAGCTCTCTGAGCTCCAGCACTGAGCAGTTCTTC
- TRBJ2-1 TRBV7-2 - CASSLFNNEQFF TGTGCCAGCAGCTTATTCAACAATGAGCAGTTCTTC
few TRBJ2-1 TRBV29-1 TRBD2 CSVGTSEFDEQFF TGCAGCGTCGGGACTAGTGAGTTCGATGAGCAGTTCTTC
few TRBJ2-5 TRBV7-2 - CASSLGGQIQETQYF TGTGCCAGCAGCTTAGGCGGACAGATCCAAGAGACCCAGTACTTC
few TRBJ1-3 TRBV3-1 - CASSQDPTETGNTIYF TGTGCCAGCAGCCAAGATCCGACAGAAACTGGAAACACCATATATTTT
- TRBJ1-4 TRBV6-5 - CASSPFTATNEKLFF TGTGCCAGCAGTCCCTTTACAGCAACTAATGAAAAACTGTTTTTT
- TRBJ2-1 TRBV12-3/TRBV12-4 TRBD1 CASRSGGQNDNEQFF TGTGCCAGCAGGTCTGGGGGACAGAATGACAATGAGCAGTTCTTC
few TRBJ1-4 TRBV29-1 TRBD1 CSVIDRGGMEKLFF TGCAGCGTTATTGACAGGGGAGGTATGGAAAAACTGTTTTTT
- TRBJ2-1 TRBV7-9 - CASSFSSGLSSYNEQFF TGTGCCAGCAGCTTCTCGAGTGGCCTTAGCTCCTACAATGAGCAGTTCTTC
- TRBJ2-1 TRBV5-1 TRBD1 CASNTGVTYNEQFF TGCGCCAGTAATACAGGGGTAACGTACAATGAGCAGTTCTTC
- TRBJ2-1 TRBV7-2 TRBD2 CASNRGTSGYNEQFF TGTGCCAGCAACAGAGGGACTAGCGGATACAATGAGCAGTTCTTC
- TRBJ2-3 TRBV15 - CATSRDLFPGSETSTDTQYF TGTGCCACCAGCAGAGATCTCTTTCCGGGGAGCGAAACTAGCACAGATACGCAGTATTTT
- TRBJ2-3 TRBV4-2 - CASSQDFTPTGATVDTQYF TGTGCCAGCAGCCAAGATTTTACGCCGACGGGGGCGACGGTAGATACGCAGTATTTT
few TRBJ1-2 TRBV2 - CASSEGGAGGYTF TGTGCCAGCAGTGAAGGAGGGGCGGGTGGCTACACCTTC
few TRBJ1-1 TRBV5-1 - CASSLVERGTEAFF TGCGCCAGCAGCTTGGTCGAGCGGGGCACTGAAGCTTTCTTT
- TRBJ2-1 TRBV11-2 - CASSRPLANRARNGQFF TGTGCCAGCAGCAGACCCCTAGCGAACCGGGCGAGGAATGGGCAGTTCTTC
- TRBJ2-5 TRBV11-2 - CASGLVYKQYF TGTGCCAGCGGCTTAGTCTACAAGCAGTACTTC
- TRBJ2-5 TRBV5-6 - CASSLGRLAEYQETQYF TGTGCCAGCAGCTTAGGAAGGCTAGCTGAGTACCAAGAGACCCAGTACTTC
few TRBJ1-3 TRBV7-2 - CASIRSLSSGNTIYF TGTGCCAGCATACGGAGCTTAAGCTCTGGAAACACCATATATTTT
- TRBJ2-5 TRBV28 TRBD1 CAITSIRGRQETQYF TGTGCCATCACAAGTATTAGGGGGCGCCAAGAGACCCAGTACTTC